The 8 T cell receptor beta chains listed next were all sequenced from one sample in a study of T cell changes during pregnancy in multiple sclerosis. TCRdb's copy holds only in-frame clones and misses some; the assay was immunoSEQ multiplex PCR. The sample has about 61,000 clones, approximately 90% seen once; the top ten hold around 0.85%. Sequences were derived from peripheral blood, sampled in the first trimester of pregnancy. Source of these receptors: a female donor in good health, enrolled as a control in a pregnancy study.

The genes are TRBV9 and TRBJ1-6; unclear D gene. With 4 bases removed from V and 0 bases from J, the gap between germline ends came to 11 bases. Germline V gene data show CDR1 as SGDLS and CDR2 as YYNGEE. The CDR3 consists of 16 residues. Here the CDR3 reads CASSSRRSSYNSPLHF. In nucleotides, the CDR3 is TGTGCCAGCAGCTCGCGAAGGAGCTCCTATAATTCACCCCTCCACTTT.

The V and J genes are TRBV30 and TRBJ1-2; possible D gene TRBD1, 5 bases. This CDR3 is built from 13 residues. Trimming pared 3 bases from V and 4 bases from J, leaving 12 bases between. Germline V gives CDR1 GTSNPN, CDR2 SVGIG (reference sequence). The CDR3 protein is CAWRSDSLYGYTF. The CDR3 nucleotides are TGTGCCTGGAGATCCGACAGTCTCTATGGCTACACCTTC.

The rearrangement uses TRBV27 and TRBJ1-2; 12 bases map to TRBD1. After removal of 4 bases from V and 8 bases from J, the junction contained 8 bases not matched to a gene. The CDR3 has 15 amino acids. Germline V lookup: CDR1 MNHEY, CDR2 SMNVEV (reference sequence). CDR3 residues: CASSWGQGAYGGYTF. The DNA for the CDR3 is TGTGCCAGCAGTTGGGGACAGGGGGCTTATGGGGGCTACACCTTC.

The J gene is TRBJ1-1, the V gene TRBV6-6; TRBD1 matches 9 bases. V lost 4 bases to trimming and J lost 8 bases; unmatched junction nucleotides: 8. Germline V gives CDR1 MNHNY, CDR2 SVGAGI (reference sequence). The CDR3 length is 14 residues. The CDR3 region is CASSSLGQGNEAFF. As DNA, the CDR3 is TGTGCCAGCAGTTCTTTGGGACAGGGTAACGAAGCTTTCTTT.

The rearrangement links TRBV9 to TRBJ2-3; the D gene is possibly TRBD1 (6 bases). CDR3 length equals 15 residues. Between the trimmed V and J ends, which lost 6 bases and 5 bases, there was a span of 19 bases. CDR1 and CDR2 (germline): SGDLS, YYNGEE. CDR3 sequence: CASTPDSHGGDTQYF. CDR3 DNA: TGTGCCAGCACCCCGGACAGCCATGGGGGAGATACGCAGTATTTT.

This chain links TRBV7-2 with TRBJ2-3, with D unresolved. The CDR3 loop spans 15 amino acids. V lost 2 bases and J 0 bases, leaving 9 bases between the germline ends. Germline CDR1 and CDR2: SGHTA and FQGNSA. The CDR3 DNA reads TGTGCCAGCAGCTTACAGATCTCTAGCACAGATACGCAGTATTTT. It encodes CASSLQISSTDTQYF.

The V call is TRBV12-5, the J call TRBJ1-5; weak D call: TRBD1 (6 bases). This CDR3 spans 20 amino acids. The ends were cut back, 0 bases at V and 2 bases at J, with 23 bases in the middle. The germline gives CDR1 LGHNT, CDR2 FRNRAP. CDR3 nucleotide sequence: TGTGCTAGTGGTTTGGTCCTGACAACCCGGGACCCAGGGGGCAATCAGCCCCAGCATTTT. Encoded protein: CASGLVLTTRDPGGNQPQHF.

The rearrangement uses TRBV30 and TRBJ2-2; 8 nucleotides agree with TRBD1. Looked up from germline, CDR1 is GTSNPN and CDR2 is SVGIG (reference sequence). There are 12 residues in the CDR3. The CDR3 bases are TGTGCGGTCGACAGGGGTACCGGGGAGCTGTTTTTT. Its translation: CAVDRGTGELFF.